Listed below are T cell receptor beta chains from one sample, sequenced in a study of blood T cell repertoires in COVID-19. Some clones are missing from TCRdb's copy, which holds only in-frame ones; the method was immunoSEQ multiplex PCR. This sample has around 60,000 clones, with 75% to 85% found just once. The sequencing sample was made of peripheral blood. Receptors originate from a woman aged 60-75 years with acute or convalescent COVID-19. The CDR3 runs from the conserved cysteine through the conserved F or W. The D gene is left open where the match is weak. Part of the rows lack a size; the others show once, few, many or a class for expanded clones.

len	abundance	d_gene	v_gene	j_gene	CDR3nt	CDR3aa
14	.	.	TRBV23-1	TRBJ1-4	TGCGCCAGCAGTCAAGTTGCAGCTAATGAAAAACTGTTTTTT	CASSQVAANEKLFF
14	few	.	TRBV7-2	TRBJ1-2	TGTGCCAGCAGCTTAGATGTGGTCAGCTATGGCTACACCTTC	CASSLDVVSYGYTF
13	.	.	TRBV5-1	TRBJ2-2	TGCGCCAGCCAAAGGGGGAAGGACGGGGAGCTGTTTTTT	CASQRGKDGELFF
16	.	TRBD1	TRBV6-5	TRBJ1-2	TGTGCCAGCAGTTACATTAGACAGGGGGCGCCCTATGGCTACACCTTC	CASSYIRQGAPYGYTF
15	.	TRBD1	TRBV9	TRBJ2-2	TGTGCCAGCAGCGAACAGGGGGCTTGGACCGGGGAGCTGTTTTTT	CASSEQGAWTGELFF
18	.	.	TRBV11-3	TRBJ2-3	TGTGCCAGCAGCTTAGACACTATACGGGGGGCTGGCACAGATACGCAGTATTTT	CASSLDTIRGAGTDTQYF
15	.	.	TRBV7-6	TRBJ1-2	TGTGCCAGCAGCTCGGACAGTACAACAAACTATGGCTACACCTTC	CASSSDSTTNYGYTF
16	.	.	TRBV4-1	TRBJ1-1	TGCGCCAGCAGATCTGAGGGGGTGAGAAAGAACACTGAAGCTTTCTTT	CASRSEGVRKNTEAFF
14	.	TRBD1	TRBV7-9	TRBJ1-2	TGTGCCAGCAGCCCATTGACAGGGTCAGACGGCTACACCTTC	CASSPLTGSDGYTF
12	.	.	TRBV11-2	TRBJ1-2	TGTGCCAGCAGCTTAGGGGAGGGTGGCTACACCTTC	CASSLGEGGYTF
15	.	.	TRBV3-1/TRBV3-2	TRBJ2-1	TGTGCCAGCAGCCAAGATCAGGGCCGACTCGATGAGCAGTTCTTC	CASSQDQGRLDEQFF
17	.	TRBD2	TRBV6-4	TRBJ2-5	TGTGCCAGCAGTGACTCCCTAGCGGGGGCCCTCCAAGAGACCCAGTACTTC	CASSDSLAGALQETQYF
15	.	.	TRBV10-2	TRBJ1-5	TGCGCCAGCAGTGAGCCGGGACACTACAATCAGCCCCAGCATTTT	CASSEPGHYNQPQHF
15	.	.	TRBV27	TRBJ1-6	TGTGCCAGCAGTTTTGGGCAGGGGAATAATTCACCCCTCCACTTT	CASSFGQGNNSPLHF
15	.	.	TRBV19	TRBJ1-3	TGTGCCAGTAGTATGGACAGATTCTCTGGAAACACCATATATTTT	CASSMDRFSGNTIYF
14	.	.	TRBV3-1/TRBV3-2	TRBJ1-4	TGTGCCAGCAGCCAGAGGACACTTAATGAAAAACTGTTTTTT	CASSQRTLNEKLFF
11	.	.	TRBV2	TRBJ1-1	TGTGCCAGCAGTGAAAGCCTCTGGGCTTTCTTT	CASSESLWAFF
15	.	.	TRBV19	TRBJ1-2	TGTGCCAGTAGAGGCGTACAGGTATCATCCTATGGCTACACCTTC	CASRGVQVSSYGYTF
15	.	.	TRBV4-1	TRBJ1-6	TGCGCCAGCAGCCAAGTCCTGGGCCGTAATTCACCCCTCCACTTT	CASSQVLGRNSPLHF
14	once	.	TRBV6-4	TRBJ1-1	TGTGCCAGCAGCGCCCGGGGGGAAGGCACTGAAGCTTTCTTT	CASSARGEGTEAFF
16	.	TRBD1	TRBV6-4	TRBJ2-5	TGTGCCAGCAGGGCGACAGGGGGCGCTTCTGAGGAGACCCAGTACTTC	CASRATGGASEETQYF
15	.	TRBD1	TRBV19	TRBJ2-7	TGTGCCAGTACCGGAGGGACAGGGGTTTCCTACGAGCAGTACTTC	CASTGGTGVSYEQYF
14	.	TRBD1	TRBV6-4	TRBJ1-1	TGTGCCAGCAGGGGACAGGGGGTCGGCACTGAAGCTTTCTTT	CASRGQGVGTEAFF
15	.	TRBD1	TRBV3-1/TRBV3-2	TRBJ1-5	TGTGCCAGCAGCGGTGGGACAGGGGGCACTCAGCCCCAGCATTTT	CASSGGTGGTQPQHF
14	.	.	TRBV27	TRBJ1-3	TGTGCCAGCAGTTCTACTCTCTCTGGAAACACCATATATTTT	CASSSTLSGNTIYF
15	.	TRBD1	TRBV3-1/TRBV3-2	TRBJ2-7	TGTGCCAGCAGCCCCCGACAGGGGCTAAGTAAAGAGCAGTACTTC	CASSPRQGLSKEQYF
14	.	.	TRBV14	TRBJ1-1	TGTGCCAGCAGCCAAGTTAGGGGGGGCACTGAAGCTTTCTTT	CASSQVRGGTEAFF
16	.	TRBD1	TRBV16	TRBJ2-2	TGTGCCAGCAGCCAAGCAGGGACAGCGAACACCGGGGAGCTGTTTTTT	CASSQAGTANTGELFF
16	.	.	TRBV15	TRBJ1-4	TGTGCCACCAGCAGAGATGAGGTGCCGGGGGGTGAAAAACTGTTTTTT	CATSRDEVPGGEKLFF
15	.	TRBD2	TRBV3-1/TRBV3-2	TRBJ2-2	TGTGCCAGCAGCCTAGCGGGGGTGAGCACCGGGGAGCTGTTTTTT	CASSLAGVSTGELFF
17	.	TRBD1	TRBV4-2	TRBJ1-2	TGTGCCAGCAGCCCTTTATACCCGGGAGGGGGCCCATATGGCTACACCTTC	CASSPLYPGGGPYGYTF
12	.	.	TRBV19	TRBJ1-1	TGTGCCAGTAGTACCCTTAACACTGAAGCTTTCTTT	CASSTLNTEAFF
14	once	.	TRBV11-3	TRBJ2-2	TGTGCCAGCAGAATGGCAGGGAATACCGGGGAGCTGTTTTTT	CASRMAGNTGELFF
15	.	TRBD1	TRBV5-6	TRBJ1-1	TGTGCCAGCAGCTTGTACGACAGGGTGAACACTGAAGCTTTCTTT	CASSLYDRVNTEAFF
15	.	.	TRBV11-2	TRBJ1-5	TGTGCCAGCAGCTTAGCTGGGGGCGGAGAACAGCCCCAGCATTTT	CASSLAGGGEQPQHF
18	.	TRBD2	TRBV2	TRBJ2-2	TGTGCCAGCAGTTCCCCCAGGGGACTAGGGATCCGAACCGGGGAGCTGTTTTTT	CASSSPRGLGIRTGELFF
15	.	.	TRBV19	TRBJ1-2	TGTGCCAGTAGTATAGAGCGACGGGGAAACTATGGCTACACCTTC	CASSIERRGNYGYTF